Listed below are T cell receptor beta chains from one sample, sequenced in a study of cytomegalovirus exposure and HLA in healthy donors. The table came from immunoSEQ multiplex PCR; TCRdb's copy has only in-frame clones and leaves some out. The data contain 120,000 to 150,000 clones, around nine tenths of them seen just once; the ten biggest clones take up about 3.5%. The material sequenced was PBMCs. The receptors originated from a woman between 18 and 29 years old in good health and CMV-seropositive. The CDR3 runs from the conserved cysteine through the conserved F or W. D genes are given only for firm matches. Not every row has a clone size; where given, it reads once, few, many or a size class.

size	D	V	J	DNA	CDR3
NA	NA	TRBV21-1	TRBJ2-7	TGTGCCAGCCTAACTAGCGGGAGTCCGTACGAGCAGTACTTC	CASLTSGSPYEQYF
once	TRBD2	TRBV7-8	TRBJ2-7	TGTGCCAGCAGCTTAGAGGGGTACGCGGGAGCGACCTACGAGCAGTACTTC	CASSLEGYAGATYEQYF
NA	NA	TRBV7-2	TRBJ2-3	TGTGCCAGCAGCCCTCCGGGGTTTAAGCAGTATTTT	CASSPPGFKQYF
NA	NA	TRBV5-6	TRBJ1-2	TGTGCCAGCAGCTCGGCCAGGGCTGGGGGCTACACCTTC	CASSSARAGGYTF
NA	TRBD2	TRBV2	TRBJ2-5	TGTGCCAGCAGTGAACCCAATACTAGCGGGGGCCGAGAGACCCAGTACTTC	CASSEPNTSGGRETQYF
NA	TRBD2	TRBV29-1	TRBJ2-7	TGCAGCGTTTTTGGGGGAGGGGAAGACGAGCAGTACTTC	CSVFGGGEDEQYF
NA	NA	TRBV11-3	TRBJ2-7	TGTGCCAGCAGCTTGGCTAGCGCATACTACGAGCAGTACTTC	CASSLASAYYEQYF
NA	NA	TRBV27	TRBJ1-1	TGTGCCAGCAGTTTAAGGCAGCAGGGCCCTAACACTGAAGCTTTCTTT	CASSLRQQGPNTEAFF
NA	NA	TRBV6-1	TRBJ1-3	TGTGCCAGCAGTGGGAACCTACAGGGAAACACCATATATTTT	CASSGNLQGNTIYF
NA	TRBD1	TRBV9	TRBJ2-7	TGTGCCAGCAGCGCCGGGGACAGATTTTCCTACGAGCAGTACTTC	CASSAGDRFSYEQYF
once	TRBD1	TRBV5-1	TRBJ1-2	TGCGCCAGCAGACTATCCCAGGGGGCGGACCATGGCTACACCTTC	CASRLSQGADHGYTF
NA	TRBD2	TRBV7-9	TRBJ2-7	TGTGCCAGCAGCGAGAGCGGGAGGATGGTCGAGCAGTACTTC	CASSESGRMVEQYF
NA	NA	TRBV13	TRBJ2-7	TGTGCCAGCAGCAGGGACAACTCCTACGAGCAGTACTTC	CASSRDNSYEQYF
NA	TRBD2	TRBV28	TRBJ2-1	TGTGCCAGCAGCCCTGGGACGGCTAGCGGGAGTTTGGAGCAGTTCTTC	CASSPGTASGSLEQFF
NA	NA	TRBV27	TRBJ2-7	TGTGCCAGCAGGGGACGGGGGTCCTACGAGCAGTACTTC	CASRGRGSYEQYF
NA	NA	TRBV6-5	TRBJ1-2	TGTGCCAGCAGAAGGACAGCGCCTAACTATGGCTACACCTTC	CASRRTAPNYGYTF
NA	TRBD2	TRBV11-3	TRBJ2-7	TGTGCCAGCGGCATGGGGGGGGCCTACGAGCAGTACTTC	CASGMGGAYEQYF